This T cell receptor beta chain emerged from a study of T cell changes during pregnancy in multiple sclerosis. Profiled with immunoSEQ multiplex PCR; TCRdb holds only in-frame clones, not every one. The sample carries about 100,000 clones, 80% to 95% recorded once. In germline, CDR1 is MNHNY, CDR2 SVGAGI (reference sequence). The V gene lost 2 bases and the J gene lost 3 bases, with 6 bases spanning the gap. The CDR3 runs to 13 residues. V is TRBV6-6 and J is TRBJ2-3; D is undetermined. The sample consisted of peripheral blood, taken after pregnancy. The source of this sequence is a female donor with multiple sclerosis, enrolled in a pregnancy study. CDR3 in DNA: TGTGCCAGCAGTTACCCCGGGACAGATACGCAGTATTTT. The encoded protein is CASSYPGTDTQYF.